Listed below are T cell receptor beta chains from one sample, sequenced in a study of blood T cell repertoires in COVID-19. The protocol was immunoSEQ multiplex PCR, while the TCRdb copy is restricted to in-frame clones and leaves out a portion. Of 400,000 to 500,000 clones detected, more than 80% appear once; the ten largest clones hold under 1.5%. What was sequenced was peripheral blood. Source of these receptors: a woman in her twenties or thirties with active or convalescent COVID-19. Each CDR3 is given with its conserved first and last residue. The order of the fields is V gene, J gene, clone size, D gene, CDR3 DNA, CDR3 protein. D genes are given only for firm matches. Clone size is shown for a subset of rows, as once, few, many or a class of expanded clone.

v_call: TRBV10-3
j_call: TRBJ1-1
clone_size: .
d_call: .
cdr3_nt: TGTGCCATCATTCCGGACAGGAACACTGAAGCTTTCTTT
cdr3_aa: CAIIPDRNTEAFF

v_call: TRBV27
j_call: TRBJ2-7
clone_size: .
d_call: TRBD2
cdr3_nt: TGTGCCAGCCTATTAGAACCGGGACTAGCGGACTCCTACGAGCAGTACTTC
cdr3_aa: CASLLEPGLADSYEQYF

v_call: TRBV20-1
j_call: TRBJ1-4
clone_size: .
d_call: .
cdr3_nt: TGCAGTGCTAGTCGCCAGGGTCCAACTAATGAAAAACTGTTTTTT
cdr3_aa: CSASRQGPTNEKLFF

v_call: TRBV19
j_call: TRBJ2-7
clone_size: .
d_call: .
cdr3_nt: TGTGCCAGTAGTATAACAGCATCCGCCTACGAGCAGTACTTC
cdr3_aa: CASSITASAYEQYF

v_call: TRBV29-1
j_call: TRBJ1-3
clone_size: .
d_call: .
cdr3_nt: TGCAGCGTTGAAGGGCCCGGAAACACCATATATTTT
cdr3_aa: CSVEGPGNTIYF

v_call: TRBV4-1
j_call: TRBJ2-5
clone_size: .
d_call: TRBD1
cdr3_nt: TGCGCCAGCAGCCAAGGGACAGGGAAGGAGGAGGGAGAGACCCAGTACTTC
cdr3_aa: CASSQGTGKEEGETQYF

v_call: TRBV29-1
j_call: TRBJ1-1
clone_size: .
d_call: TRBD1
cdr3_nt: TGCAGCGGGGGGACAGGGGGCGGCACTGAAGCTTTCTTT
cdr3_aa: CSGGTGGGTEAFF

v_call: TRBV18
j_call: TRBJ1-1
clone_size: .
d_call: TRBD1
cdr3_nt: TGTGCCAGCTCACCTATACTTGATGGGACAGGGTTCCAAGCTTTCTTT
cdr3_aa: CASSPILDGTGFQAFF

v_call: TRBV6-1
j_call: TRBJ1-5
clone_size: .
d_call: TRBD1
cdr3_nt: TGTGCCAGCAGTGAAGGCGTAGGGGGCAACAAACAGCCCCAGCATTTT
cdr3_aa: CASSEGVGGNKQPQHF

v_call: TRBV30
j_call: TRBJ1-4
clone_size: few
d_call: .
cdr3_nt: TGTGCCTTCCTGACAGCGACTAATGAAAAACTGTTTTTT
cdr3_aa: CAFLTATNEKLFF

v_call: TRBV5-8
j_call: TRBJ1-1
clone_size: .
d_call: .
cdr3_nt: TGTGCCGGTCAGGGGTTTGGCACTGAAGCTTTCTTT
cdr3_aa: CAGQGFGTEAFF

v_call: TRBV5-1
j_call: TRBJ2-3
clone_size: .
d_call: TRBD2
cdr3_nt: TGCGCCAGCAGCTTGGCGTCCGGCGGGAGGGATACGCAGTATTTT
cdr3_aa: CASSLASGGRDTQYF

v_call: TRBV6-2/TRBV6-3
j_call: TRBJ2-4
clone_size: .
d_call: .
cdr3_nt: TGTGCCAGCAGCCCTCCAGTCGTGCAACAGGGTTCTACCAAAAACATTCAGTACTTC
cdr3_aa: CASSPPVVQQGSTKNIQYF

v_call: TRBV20-1
j_call: TRBJ2-2
clone_size: .
d_call: TRBD2
cdr3_nt: TGCAGTGCTAGTGGGAGAGCGGGGGGCACCGGGGAGCTGTTTTTT
cdr3_aa: CSASGRAGGTGELFF

v_call: TRBV27
j_call: TRBJ1-1
clone_size: .
d_call: TRBD1
cdr3_nt: TGTGCGGCAGGGGGAGCTGAAGCTTTCTTT
cdr3_aa: CAAGGAEAFF

v_call: TRBV27
j_call: TRBJ2-1
clone_size: .
d_call: .
cdr3_nt: TGTGCCAGCAGTTTTCAGCGGGACACCTACAATGAGCAGTTCTTC
cdr3_aa: CASSFQRDTYNEQFF

v_call: TRBV6-4
j_call: TRBJ2-2
clone_size: .
d_call: TRBD1
cdr3_nt: TGTGCCAGCAGTGATAAACAGGGGTCGGGGGAGCTGTTTTTT
cdr3_aa: CASSDKQGSGELFF

v_call: TRBV9
j_call: TRBJ1-1
clone_size: .
d_call: .
cdr3_nt: TGTGCCAGCAGCGTAGCCGCGGCGAACACTGAAGCTTTCTTT
cdr3_aa: CASSVAAANTEAFF

v_call: TRBV7-9
j_call: TRBJ1-2
clone_size: .
d_call: .
cdr3_nt: TGTGCCAGCAGCTTTGTTCTCGGGGGGACCTATGGCTACACCTTC
cdr3_aa: CASSFVLGGTYGYTF

v_call: TRBV27
j_call: TRBJ1-2
clone_size: .
d_call: TRBD1
cdr3_nt: TGTGCCAGCAGTGGGACAGGGCTGAATGGCTACACCTTC
cdr3_aa: CASSGTGLNGYTF

v_call: TRBV28
j_call: TRBJ1-1
clone_size: few
d_call: .
cdr3_nt: TGTGCCAGCAGTTTTCTATTGGGTTCGGGGCGGGGGACTGAAGCTTTCTTT
cdr3_aa: CASSFLLGSGRGTEAFF

v_call: TRBV29-1
j_call: TRBJ1-1
clone_size: .
d_call: .
cdr3_nt: TGCAGCGTTGACAGGGGCACGAACACTGAAGCTTTCTTT
cdr3_aa: CSVDRGTNTEAFF

v_call: TRBV19
j_call: TRBJ1-3
clone_size: .
d_call: TRBD1
cdr3_nt: TGTGCCAGTTCCAGGGGGCGCCCTGGAAACACCATATATTTT
cdr3_aa: CASSRGRPGNTIYF